These T cell receptor beta chains were read from a single sample in a study of Ad26.COV2.S vaccination and SARS-CoV-2 variants. TCRdb keeps only in-frame clones here, not all; method: immunoSEQ multiplex PCR. In the table there are about 680,000 clones, more than 80% of which are singletons. Source: peripheral blood, taken in a trial of Ad26.COV2.S vaccine versus placebo. These receptors originate from a person between 18 and 65 years old who received the Ad26.COV2.S COVID-19 vaccine or a placebo. Each CDR3 is given with its conserved first and last residue. D genes are given only for firm matches. Rows may omit the clone size; those that give it use once, few, many or a size class.

len: 14; d_gene: -; j_gene: TRBJ1-5; v_gene: TRBV7-9; abundance: once; CDR3aa: CASSLSEGNQPQHF; CDR3nt: TGTGCCAGCAGCTTATCCGAGGGGAATCAGCCCCAGCATTTT
len: 15; d_gene: -; j_gene: TRBJ2-3; v_gene: TRBV11-2; abundance: -; CDR3aa: CASSLDGSRADTQYF; CDR3nt: TGTGCCAGCAGCTTAGACGGGAGCAGGGCAGATACGCAGTATTTT
len: 17; d_gene: TRBD2; j_gene: TRBJ2-5; v_gene: TRBV5-1; abundance: -; CDR3aa: CASSFGRASGLQETQYF; CDR3nt: TGCGCCAGCAGCTTCGGGCGGGCTAGCGGCCTCCAAGAGACCCAGTACTTC
len: 15; d_gene: TRBD1; j_gene: TRBJ2-7; v_gene: TRBV18; abundance: -; CDR3aa: CASSPGDSLPYEQYF; CDR3nt: TGTGCCAGCTCACCGGGGGACAGCCTACCCTACGAGCAGTACTTC
len: 13; d_gene: -; j_gene: TRBJ2-3; v_gene: TRBV12-3/TRBV12-4; abundance: -; CDR3aa: CASSSTGTDTQYF; CDR3nt: TGTGCCAGCAGTTCGACTGGTACAGATACGCAGTATTTT
len: 15; d_gene: TRBD1; j_gene: TRBJ1-5; v_gene: TRBV19; abundance: -; CDR3aa: CASRQRDRVNQPQHF; CDR3nt: TGTGCCAGTAGACAACGGGACAGGGTTAATCAGCCCCAGCATTTT
len: 16; d_gene: -; j_gene: TRBJ2-5; v_gene: TRBV6-5; abundance: -; CDR3aa: CASSYSGGALAETQYF; CDR3nt: TGTGCCAGCAGTTACTCGGGCGGGGCCTTAGCGGAGACCCAGTACTTC
len: 14; d_gene: -; j_gene: TRBJ1-6; v_gene: TRBV19; abundance: -; CDR3aa: CASRFPGYNSPLHF; CDR3nt: TGTGCCAGTAGGTTCCCAGGGTATAATTCACCCCTCCACTTT
len: 13; d_gene: -; j_gene: TRBJ1-1; v_gene: TRBV5-4; abundance: few; CDR3aa: CASTPTGNTEAFF; CDR3nt: TGTGCCAGCACCCCGACAGGGAACACTGAAGCTTTCTTT
len: 15; d_gene: TRBD2; j_gene: TRBJ2-1; v_gene: TRBV7-2; abundance: -; CDR3aa: CASSLSSGTGNEQFF; CDR3nt: TGTGCCAGCAGCCTCTCTAGCGGGACCGGTAATGAGCAGTTCTTC
len: 14; d_gene: -; j_gene: TRBJ1-2; v_gene: TRBV5-6; abundance: -; CDR3aa: CASSLTGSDYGYTF; CDR3nt: TGTGCCAGCAGCTTGACAGGGTCCGACTATGGCTACACCTTC
len: 15; d_gene: TRBD1; j_gene: TRBJ2-3; v_gene: TRBV19; abundance: -; CDR3aa: CASSIVTGVTDTQYF; CDR3nt: TGTGCCAGTAGTATAGTAACAGGGGTCACAGATACGCAGTATTTT
len: 14; d_gene: -; j_gene: TRBJ2-1; v_gene: TRBV14; abundance: -; CDR3aa: CASSPSDWYNEQFF; CDR3nt: TGTGCCAGCAGCCCCTCGGACTGGTACAATGAGCAGTTCTTC
len: 14; d_gene: TRBD1; j_gene: TRBJ1-1; v_gene: TRBV5-1; abundance: once; CDR3aa: CASSPQGQDTEAFF; CDR3nt: TGCGCCAGCAGCCCACAGGGGCAGGACACTGAAGCTTTCTTT
len: 14; d_gene: -; j_gene: TRBJ2-1; v_gene: TRBV5-5; abundance: -; CDR3aa: CASSFRLLYNEQFF; CDR3nt: TGTGCCAGCAGCTTCCGACTCCTCTACAATGAGCAGTTCTTC
len: 14; d_gene: -; j_gene: TRBJ2-1; v_gene: TRBV5-6; abundance: once; CDR3aa: CASSLRGPSHEQFF; CDR3nt: TGTGCCAGCAGCTTGCGAGGCCCCTCCCATGAGCAGTTCTTC
len: 13; d_gene: TRBD1; j_gene: TRBJ2-2; v_gene: TRBV6-5; abundance: -; CDR3aa: CASSRGQTGELFF; CDR3nt: TGTGCCAGCAGTAGGGGACAGACCGGGGAGCTGTTTTTT
len: 17; d_gene: TRBD2; j_gene: TRBJ2-1; v_gene: TRBV3-1/TRBV3-2; abundance: -; CDR3aa: CASSQGLAGSFYNEQFF; CDR3nt: TGTGCCAGCAGCCAGGGACTAGCGGGCTCGTTCTACAATGAGCAGTTCTTC
len: 13; d_gene: -; j_gene: TRBJ2-3; v_gene: TRBV19; abundance: -; CDR3aa: CASSMGVWDTQYF; CDR3nt: TGTGCCAGTAGTATGGGGGTTTGGGATACGCAGTATTTT
len: 15; d_gene: TRBD1; j_gene: TRBJ2-2; v_gene: TRBV7-2; abundance: once; CDR3aa: CASSQTGVMTGELFF; CDR3nt: TGTGCCAGCAGCCAGACAGGGGTGATGACCGGGGAGCTGTTTTTT
len: 15; d_gene: TRBD1; j_gene: TRBJ1-2; v_gene: TRBV25-1; abundance: -; CDR3aa: CASSAPTDRANGYTF; CDR3nt: TGTGCCAGCAGTGCCCCTACGGACAGGGCGAATGGCTACACCTTC
len: 18; d_gene: -; j_gene: TRBJ1-5; v_gene: TRBV6-2/TRBV6-3; abundance: -; CDR3aa: CASSYSARTVISWQPQHF; CDR3nt: TGTGCCAGCAGTTACTCCGCCCGAACAGTTATATCCTGGCAGCCCCAGCATTTT
len: 16; d_gene: TRBD2; j_gene: TRBJ2-3; v_gene: TRBV6-4; abundance: -; CDR3aa: CASSDSSGGGTDTQYF; CDR3nt: TGTGCCAGCAGTGACTCTAGCGGGGGGGGCACAGATACGCAGTATTTT
len: 13; d_gene: -; j_gene: TRBJ2-3; v_gene: TRBV6-5; abundance: -; CDR3aa: CASSQITTDTQYF; CDR3nt: TGTGCCAGCAGTCAGATCACGACAGATACGCAGTATTTT
len: 13; d_gene: TRBD1; j_gene: TRBJ2-7; v_gene: TRBV28; abundance: -; CDR3aa: CASRTGQPYEQYF; CDR3nt: TGTGCCAGCAGAACGGGACAGCCTTACGAGCAGTACTTC
len: 18; d_gene: TRBD1; j_gene: TRBJ1-1; v_gene: TRBV25-1; abundance: -; CDR3aa: CASSEGFGTANKNTEAFF; CDR3nt: TGTGCCAGCAGTGAAGGGTTCGGGACAGCTAATAAGAACACTGAAGCTTTCTTT
len: 18; d_gene: TRBD2; j_gene: TRBJ2-5; v_gene: TRBV19; abundance: -; CDR3aa: CASSAEYGTSGGRETQYF; CDR3nt: TGTGCCAGTAGTGCCGAATACGGGACTAGCGGGGGCCGGGAGACCCAGTACTTC
len: 12; d_gene: -; j_gene: TRBJ2-5; v_gene: TRBV21-1; abundance: -; CDR3aa: CASVRLGETQYF; CDR3nt: TGTGCCAGCGTCCGTTTGGGGGAGACCCAGTACTTC
len: 13; d_gene: -; j_gene: TRBJ2-7; v_gene: TRBV6-5; abundance: -; CDR3aa: CASSFQGRSEQYF; CDR3nt: TGTGCCAGCAGTTTCCAAGGGAGGAGCGAGCAGTACTTC
len: 14; d_gene: TRBD1; j_gene: TRBJ1-1; v_gene: TRBV9; abundance: -; CDR3aa: CASSGTGLNTEAFF; CDR3nt: TGTGCCAGCAGCGGGACAGGTCTGAACACTGAAGCTTTCTTT
len: 16; d_gene: TRBD2; j_gene: TRBJ2-2; v_gene: TRBV7-9; abundance: -; CDR3aa: CASSLRAGGTPGELFF; CDR3nt: TGTGCCAGCAGCTTAAGAGCGGGAGGAACCCCCGGGGAGCTGTTTTTT
len: 15; d_gene: -; j_gene: TRBJ1-1; v_gene: TRBV7-6; abundance: -; CDR3aa: CASSFRGGGSTEAFF; CDR3nt: TGTGCCAGCAGCTTCAGGGGAGGTGGAAGTACTGAAGCTTTCTTT
len: 20; d_gene: TRBD2; j_gene: TRBJ2-3; v_gene: TRBV10-3; abundance: -; CDR3aa: CAISETLGLAGTASTDTQYF; CDR3nt: TGTGCCATCAGTGAGACCCTAGGACTAGCGGGTACAGCTAGCACAGATACGCAGTATTTT
len: 16; d_gene: TRBD2; j_gene: TRBJ2-7; v_gene: TRBV10-3; abundance: -; CDR3aa: CAITQAGTSGSDEQYF; CDR3nt: TGTGCCATCACCCAGGCCGGGACTAGCGGGTCCGACGAGCAGTACTTC
len: 13; d_gene: -; j_gene: TRBJ2-1; v_gene: TRBV7-3; abundance: -; CDR3aa: CATARWSYNEQFF; CDR3nt: TGTGCCACCGCCAGGTGGTCCTACAATGAGCAGTTCTTC
len: 15; d_gene: -; j_gene: TRBJ1-5; v_gene: TRBV3-1/TRBV3-2; abundance: -; CDR3aa: CASSQVHGSNQPQHF; CDR3nt: TGTGCCAGCAGCCAAGTGCACGGGAGCAATCAGCCCCAGCATTTT
len: 12; d_gene: -; j_gene: TRBJ1-2; v_gene: TRBV12-3/TRBV12-4; abundance: -; CDR3aa: CASSWAGNGYTF; CDR3nt: TGTGCCAGCAGTTGGGCGGGGAATGGCTACACCTTC
len: 14; d_gene: -; j_gene: TRBJ1-3; v_gene: TRBV14; abundance: -; CDR3aa: CASSQTASGNTIYF; CDR3nt: TGTGCCAGCAGCCAAACAGCCTCTGGAAACACCATATATTTT
len: 15; d_gene: -; j_gene: TRBJ2-7; v_gene: TRBV11-2; abundance: once; CDR3aa: CASSLANYPLYEQYF; CDR3nt: TGTGCCAGCAGCTTAGCCAATTACCCCCTCTACGAGCAGTACTTC
len: 14; d_gene: -; j_gene: TRBJ1-3; v_gene: TRBV6-5; abundance: -; CDR3aa: CASSYLGTGNTIYF; CDR3nt: TGTGCCAGCAGTTACCTGGGCACTGGAAACACCATATATTTT
len: 12; d_gene: -; j_gene: TRBJ1-1; v_gene: TRBV7-9; abundance: -; CDR3aa: CASSQGTGEAFF; CDR3nt: TGTGCCAGCAGCCAGGGGACCGGTGAAGCTTTCTTT
len: 13; d_gene: -; j_gene: TRBJ1-2; v_gene: TRBV5-1; abundance: -; CDR3aa: CASSLKGNYGYTF; CDR3nt: TGCGCCAGCAGCTTGAAGGGGAACTATGGCTACACCTTC
len: 11; d_gene: -; j_gene: TRBJ2-3; v_gene: TRBV12-3/TRBV12-4; abundance: -; CDR3aa: CASSWGDTQYF; CDR3nt: TGTGCCAGCAGTTGGGGGGATACGCAGTATTTT
len: 10; d_gene: -; j_gene: TRBJ1-6; v_gene: TRBV20-1; abundance: -; CDR3aa: CSAKNSPLHF; CDR3nt: TGCAGTGCTAAAAATTCACCCCTCCACTTT
len: 10; d_gene: -; j_gene: TRBJ1-2; v_gene: TRBV30; abundance: few; CDR3aa: CAWREGGYTF; CDR3nt: TGTGCCTGGAGAGAGGGGGGCTACACCTTC
len: 14; d_gene: TRBD2; j_gene: TRBJ2-7; v_gene: TRBV6-5; abundance: -; CDR3aa: CAASAGRSSYEQYF; CDR3nt: TGTGCCGCATCAGCGGGGCGAAGCTCCTACGAGCAGTACTTC
len: 13; d_gene: -; j_gene: TRBJ2-1; v_gene: TRBV29-1; abundance: -; CDR3aa: CSVRGSSYNEQFF; CDR3nt: TGCAGCGTAAGAGGGAGCTCCTACAATGAGCAGTTCTTC
len: 13; d_gene: -; j_gene: TRBJ1-2; v_gene: TRBV29-1; abundance: -; CDR3aa: CSVGGGANYGYTF; CDR3nt: TGCAGCGTTGGTGGCGGAGCTAACTATGGCTACACCTTC
len: 16; d_gene: -; j_gene: TRBJ2-3; v_gene: TRBV7-3; abundance: -; CDR3aa: CASSLKASPSVDTQYF; CDR3nt: TGTGCCAGCAGCTTAAAGGCTAGCCCGTCAGTTGATACGCAGTATTTT
len: 12; d_gene: -; j_gene: TRBJ1-5; v_gene: TRBV7-2; abundance: -; CDR3aa: CASSLAVGPQHF; CDR3nt: TGTGCCAGCAGCTTAGCGGTCGGGCCCCAGCATTTT
len: 14; d_gene: TRBD1; j_gene: TRBJ1-2; v_gene: TRBV10-3; abundance: -; CDR3aa: CAIKGSTGNYGYTF; CDR3nt: TGTGCCATCAAGGGGTCGACAGGGAACTATGGCTACACCTTC
len: 12; d_gene: -; j_gene: TRBJ2-1; v_gene: TRBV2; abundance: once; CDR3aa: CASSFTGFGQFF; CDR3nt: TGTGCCAGCAGTTTTACAGGGTTTGGGCAGTTCTTC
len: 13; d_gene: -; j_gene: TRBJ1-2; v_gene: TRBV5-1; abundance: once; CDR3aa: CASSLLGNYGYTF; CDR3nt: TGCGCCAGCAGCTTGTTAGGAAACTATGGCTACACCTTC
len: 13; d_gene: -; j_gene: TRBJ2-3; v_gene: TRBV6-4; abundance: once; CDR3aa: CASSSDSTDTQYF; CDR3nt: TGTGCCAGCAGCTCGGATAGCACAGATACGCAGTATTTT
len: 17; d_gene: TRBD1; j_gene: TRBJ2-1; v_gene: TRBV4-2; abundance: -; CDR3aa: CASSQGAGTGFGNEQFF; CDR3nt: TGTGCCAGCAGCCAAGGCGCCGGGACAGGGTTCGGGAATGAGCAGTTCTTC
len: 12; d_gene: -; j_gene: TRBJ2-1; v_gene: TRBV21-1; abundance: -; CDR3aa: CTTGRDYNEQFF; CDR3nt: TGTACGACAGGGCGAGACTACAATGAGCAGTTCTTC
len: 14; d_gene: -; j_gene: TRBJ2-7; v_gene: TRBV5-5; abundance: -; CDR3aa: CASSLVPTPYEQYF; CDR3nt: TGTGCCAGCAGCTTGGTGCCAACCCCCTACGAGCAGTACTTC
len: 13; d_gene: -; j_gene: TRBJ2-5; v_gene: TRBV6-5; abundance: -; CDR3aa: CASSRQVSETQYF; CDR3nt: TGTGCCAGCAGCCGGCAAGTGTCTGAGACCCAGTACTTC